The 21 T cell receptor beta chains presented below share a single source sample, sequenced in a study of tumor-infiltrating lymphocytes in primary liver carcinoma. Between roughly 17 and 31 mg of unsorted bulk tissue served as the source from which RNA and DNA were co-extracted. TCR beta cDNA was reverse-transcribed from 450 to 500 ng of total RNA. The reaction used a constant-region primer and ProtoScript II reverse transcriptase. Employing slightly modified ARM-PCR, three nested multiplex PCR rounds were run, and these gave rise to the TCR beta libraries. It was with TRBV1-TRBV30 forward primers and a C-beta reverse primer that the first two PCR rounds were run, at about 9 cycles each. TCRdb re-analysed the multiplex PCR reads in MiXCR, keeping a single row per CDR3 protein. The table has some 110,000 distinct CDR3 sequences, about four fifths seen once. Source material: liver tumor tissue from sampling region 3. Subset reported: tumor region T3, left-lateral pole. These TCRs come from a man aged 35-49 years with primary liver carcinoma and hepatitis B virus infection.

Worth noting for this clonotype: This sequence may be a read error, since a much larger clone differs from it by one base. For the CDR3, the DNA is TGTGCCAGCATTCCCCCCGGAGGGCACACCATATATTTT. Protein sequence: CASIPPGGHTIYF. The J gene is TRBJ1-3, the V gene TRBV25-1; no clear D. The CDR3 covers 13 residues. V was shortened by 7 bases and J by 8 bases, with 15 bases between the two germline ends. Germline V gives CDR1 MGHDK, CDR2 SYGVNS.

The sample holds a few counts of this clonotype. A much larger clone is a single base away; this may be a read error. The V and J genes are TRBV5-1 and TRBJ1-5; the D gene is possibly TRBD1 (6 bases). This CDR3 has 13 residues. Trimming cost V 0 bases and J 11 bases, with 12 bases left between them. The germline CDR1 and CDR2 sequences are SGHRS and YFSETQ. The CDR3 region is CASSLAQGKSQHF. The CDR3 DNA reads as TGCGCCAGCAGCTTGGCACAGGGTAAGTCCCAGCATTTT.

This clonotype was seen only a few times. This sequence joins TRBV7-8 and TRBJ2-1; 7 nucleotides agree with TRBD2. The V segment lost 1 base and the J segment 3 bases; nucleotides outside the gene matches: 6. In germline, CDR1 is SGHVS, CDR2 FQNEAQ. This CDR3 has 16 amino acids. The CDR3 loop reads CASSLGASGGYNEQFF. Here the CDR3 DNA reads TGTGCCAGCAGCTTAGGTGCTAGCGGAGGCTACAATGAGCAGTTCTTC. Supplemented by reference TRBV7-8 and TRBJ2-1, the full variable domain reads GAGVSQSPRYKVAKRGQDVALRCDPISGHVSLFWYQQALGQGPEFLTYFQNEAQLDKSGLPSDRFFAERPEGSVSTLKIQRTQQEDSAVYLCASSLGASGGYNEQFFGPGTRLTVL.

This clonotype was recorded at least ten times. V gene TRBV12-3 or TRBV12-4 combines with J gene TRBJ2-3; 12 nucleotides match TRBD2. The CDR3 covers 16 residues. The V gene end was trimmed by 4 bases and the J gene end by 2 bases; junction bases not matched to a gene: 4. CDR3 nucleotides: TGTGCCAGCAGTTCGAGGACTAGCGGGGTCACAGATACGCAGTATTTT. Protein product: CASSSRTSGVTDTQYF.

As to this clonotype: This may stem from a read error, because a much larger clone lies one nucleotide away. The chain employs TRBV9 and TRBJ2-7; no definite D call. The germline V and J ends were trimmed by 4 bases and 7 bases, with 12 bases remaining between them. Looked up from germline, CDR1 is SGDLS and CDR2 is YYNGEE. CDR3 length: 12 amino acids. The CDR3 DNA follows: TGTGCCAGCAGCAATCAGGACCGTGAGCAGTACTTC. As protein: CASSNQDREQYF.

This clonotype was picked up a small number of times. One base away lies a much larger clone, so this may be a sequencing read error. The DNA for the CDR3 is TGTACCAGCAGAGGGCTGGGGGAGACCCAGTACTTC. Its protein product is CTSRGLGETQYF. V gene TRBV28 combines with J gene TRBJ2-5; D perhaps matches TRBD2 (5 bases). Germline V gene lookup returns CDR1 MDHEN and CDR2 SYDVKM. The CDR3 has 12 residues.

Notes on this clonotype: One junction end disagrees with the germline gene, perhaps due to a read error. The V and J genes are TRBV6-5 and TRBJ2-2; 7 positions agree with TRBD1. Germline V gene data show CDR1 as MNHEY and CDR2 as SVGAGI. This CDR3 comprises 18 residues. CDR3 residues: CTSSRCPPTGANTGELFF. The CDR3 nucleotides read TGTACCAGCAGTCGTTGCCCCCCAACAGGGGCGAACACCGGGGAGCTGTTTTTT.

Concerning this clonotype: The conserved closing phenylalanine or tryptophan is absent in this CDR3, likely reflecting a read error. This rearrangement joins TRBV11-3 to TRBJ2-2; no clear D. CDR1 is SGHNT and CDR2 is YENEEA in the germline V gene. The CDR3 extends over 14 amino acids. CDR3 bases: TGTGCCATCAGCAACGAACAGTCCACCGGGGAGCTGTTTGTT. Its translation is CAISNEQSTGELFV.

The V call is TRBV6-1, the J call TRBJ1-5, with a weak D call TRBD1 (5 bases). In germline, CDR1 is MNHNS, CDR2 SASEGT. There are 16 residues in the CDR3. Between the trimmed V and J ends, which lost 10 bases and 5 bases, there was a span of 24 bases. The CDR3 reads CAITSGGERNHQPQHF. CDR3 nucleotide sequence: TGTGCCATCACCTCGGGGGGGGAACGGAACCATCAGCCCCAGCATTTT.

In regard to this clonotype: The junction does not match germline at one end; this may be a read error. V and J are TRBV5-5 and TRBJ2-5, with 11 bases identical to TRBD2. CDR3 size: 14 residues. From germline, CDR1 is SGHKS and CDR2 YYEKEE (reference sequence). As DNA, the CDR3 is TGTGCCAGCGGCTCGAAGACTAGCGGGGAGACCCATTACTTC. Translating gives CASGSKTSGETHYF.

On this clonotype itself: A junction boundary mismatches the germline segment, possibly from a read error. J is TRBJ2-3 and V is TRBV4-2; D might be TRBD2 (6 bases). The CDR3 is made up of 15 amino acids. In germline, CDR1 is LGHNA, CDR2 YNFKEQ. The CDR3 loop reads CASASGLPSTDMQYF. The CDR3 region has the DNA TGTGCCAGCGCCAGCGGGCTCCCCAGCACAGATATGCAGTATTTT.

Remarks on this clonotype: Relative to the germline gene, one junction end is altered; a read error may explain this. The J gene is TRBJ1-1, the V gene TRBV6-5; unclear D gene. The CDR3 loop spans 14 amino acids. CDR1 is MNHEY, CDR2 SVGAGI, per germline. The CDR3 coding sequence is TGTGCCAGCAGTTACCGACTGAAGAACAATGAAGCTTTCTTT. Its translation is CASSYRLKNNEAFF.

The CDR3 spells CASNQGQTYGYTF. In nucleotides, the CDR3 is TGTGCCAGCAACCAGGGACAGACCTATGGCTACACCTTC. This chain uses TRBV12-3 or TRBV12-4 with TRBJ1-2, with 7 bases aligning to TRBD1. V trimming: 7 bases; J trimming: 4 bases; junction bases outside the gene matches: 6. This CDR3 is 13 amino acids long.

This clonotype has just one count. A junction end diverges from the germline sequence, so it may reflect a read error. The chain carries TRBV11-3 and TRBJ2-3; 9 nucleotides match TRBD2. Germline V lookup: CDR1 SGHNT, CDR2 YENEEA. The CDR3 runs to 16 residues. The CDR3 loop is CDSSGNPAGGVYTQYF. The CDR3 DNA follows: TGTGACAGCAGCGGCAACCCGGCGGGAGGGGTGTATACGCAGTATTTT.

With respect to this clonotype: With a much larger clone just one base away, this may be a read error. The rearrangement uses TRBV15 and TRBJ2-5; no clear D gene. The CDR3 consists of 14 residues. CDR1 and CDR2 from the germline V gene are LNHNV and YYDKDF (reference sequence). CDR3 sequence: CATSRGGSQEIQYF. CDR3 in DNA: TGTGCCACCAGCAGAGGCGGTAGCCAAGAGATCCAGTACTTC.

Comment on this clonotype: Being one base from a much bigger clone, this may be a read error. This chain links TRBV28 with TRBJ1-4; TRBD1 might be the D (6 bases). In germline, CDR1 is MDHEN, CDR2 SYDVKM. This CDR3 region has 14 residues. V dropped 11 bases and J dropped 10 bases, with 23 bases sitting between them. The CDR3: CAGGTPNRGGKLFF. CDR3 DNA sequence: TGTGCCGGGGGGACACCCAATCGGGGGGGAAAACTGTTTTTT.

Details on this clonotype: A read error may produce the germline difference seen at one junction end. This chain joins TRBV11-2 and TRBJ1-5, with a tentative D call TRBD1 (6 bases). TRBJ2-3 explains the end of the DNA better; the J call may be wrong. This CDR3 comprises 17 residues. The germline CDR1 and CDR2 sequences are SGHAT and FQNNGV. CDR3 sequence reads: CASSLVGVTGSNQPQYF. CDR3 nucleotides: TGTGCCAGTAGCTTAGTAGGGGTAACAGGGAGTAATCAGCCCCAGTATTTT.

This clonotype was seen many times. An end of the junction differs from the germline gene, which may be a read error. CDR3: CAGSLYITDTQYF. The DNA for the CDR3 is TGCGCCGGCAGCTTATACATAACAGATACGCAGTATTTT. The chain employs TRBV5-1 and TRBJ2-3; D is unresolved. CDR1 and CDR2 from the germline V gene are SGHRS and YFSETQ. The length of the CDR3 is 13 residues.

A remark on this clonotype: The missing conserved phenylalanine or tryptophan at the end of this CDR3 makes a read error likely. V gene TRBV29-1 combines with J gene TRBJ2-4; D not certain. CDR1 and CDR2 from the germline V gene are SQVTM and ANQGSEA. V lost 8 bases to trimming and J lost 10 bases, with 18 bases between them. The CDR3 runs to 12 residues. The CDR3 loop is CSLSHGWGIQYS. DNA for the CDR3: TGCAGCCTAAGTCACGGGTGGGGTATTCAGTACTCC.

Comments on this clonotype: The junction departs from the called germline gene at one end, perhaps through a read error. This chain joins TRBV29-1 and TRBJ1-1; D not certain. Germline V gene sequence: CDR1 SQVTM, CDR2 ANQGSEA. CDR3 size: 15 residues. CDR3 DNA sequence: TGCAGTGTTGGTCCAGTGTGGGGTATGGTCGCTGAAGCCTTCTTT. As protein: CSVGPVWGMVAEAFF.

To note about this clonotype: The conserved closing phenylalanine or tryptophan is absent in this CDR3, likely reflecting a read error. The DNA is omitted, as the CDR3 cannot be located on it reliably, and the CDR3 follows TCRdb's listing. This chain uses TRBV6-4 with TRBJ2-7; TRBD2, the table's D call, was not compared with the DNA. The CDR3 numbers 15 amino acids, ends counted. The germline V gene encodes CDR1 MRHNA and CDR2 SNTAGT. This chain's CDR3 is CASSDPTSGVYELYL.